These 10 T cell receptor beta chains came from one sample sequenced in a study of OX40 agonist ivuxolimab in advanced cancers. Libraries were prepared by immunoSEQ multiplex PCR; TCRdb keeps only in-frame clonotypes and omits some of them. The top ten clones hold over 5% of a sample with about 69,000 clones, about 85% of them seen once. The input for sequencing was CD4+ or CD8+ T cells sorted from blood, taken in a trial of the OX40 agonist ivuxolimab. Every receptor here comes from an adult with an advanced solid tumor such as melanoma, head and neck, liver or kidney cancer.

This clone occurred a few times. This chain links TRBV28 with TRBJ1-1; weak D call: TRBD1 (6 bases). The V gene's germline CDR1 is MDHEN and CDR2 SYDVKM. V lost 8 bases to trimming and J lost 2 bases, with 15 bases between them. This CDR3 spans 14 amino acids. The DNA for the CDR3 is TGTGCCAGCCTGGGATGGGGGGGCAACACTGAAGCTTTCTTT. This codes for CASLGWGGNTEAFF.

V usage is TRBV28 and J usage is TRBJ1-5; no firm D call. Looked up from germline, CDR1 is MDHEN and CDR2 is SYDVKM. Trimming took 6 bases from V and 2 from J, leaving 14 bases between them. This CDR3 is 15 amino acids long. The DNA for the CDR3 is TGTGCCAGCAGACCACTCGACAATCGCAATCAGCCCCAGCATTTT. Its protein is CASRPLDNRNQPQHF.

V gene TRBV29-1 combines with J gene TRBJ2-2; D is tentatively TRBD1 or TRBD2 (5 bases each). The CDR3 is made up of 15 amino acids. CDR1 and CDR2 (germline): SQVTM, ANQGSEA. V gave up 6 bases and J gave up 3 bases, with 17 bases separating them. The CDR3 loop reads CSVRGDRRDTGELFF. CDR3 DNA sequence: TGCAGCGTCCGAGGGGACCGGCGGGACACCGGGGAGCTGTTTTTT.

This chain links TRBV5-1 with TRBJ2-2; weak D call: TRBD1 (7 bases). The CDR3 spans 15 residues. The germline V and J ends were trimmed by 0 bases and 4 bases, with 10 bases remaining between them. Germline V gene data show CDR1 as SGHRS and CDR2 as YFSETQ. CDR3 nucleotides: TGCGCCAGCAGCTTGGACAGGGGAGGCACCGGGGAGCTGTTTTTT. This encodes CASSLDRGGTGELFF.

This clone was recorded only once. The V gene is TRBV12-5, the J gene TRBJ1-4; D remains ambiguous. CDR1 and CDR2 from the germline V gene are LGHNT and FRNRAP. CDR3 length: 15 residues. V lost 0 bases, J lost 5 bases, and 10 bases lay in between. CDR3 DNA sequence: TGTGCTAGTGGTTTGGTAGTCGGAACAAATGAAAAACTGTTTTTT. It specifies CASGLVVGTNEKLFF.

The V call is TRBV4-3, the J call TRBJ2-1; the D gene is possibly TRBD2 (6 bases). Trimming stripped 5 bases from V and 2 bases from J, with 10 bases between. The CDR3 is 14 residues long. Germline V gene data show CDR1 as LGHNA and CDR2 as YSLEER. DNA for the CDR3: TGCGCCAGCAGCAAGCGGGCTGCCTACAATGAGCAGTTCTTC. Residues: CASSKRAAYNEQFF.

The chain uses TRBV15 and TRBJ2-7, with D possibly matching TRBD1 (5 bases). Germline values: CDR1 LNHNV, CDR2 YYDKDF (reference sequence). Trimming shortened V by 0 bases and J by 2 bases, and 8 bases separated the two germline ends. The CDR3 loop spans 14 amino acids. Here the CDR3 DNA reads TGTGCCACCAGCAGAGATGGGGCAGCCTACGAGCAGTACTTC. It yields the protein CATSRDGAAYEQYF.

The chain is built from TRBV2 and TRBJ2-1, with no clear D. CDR1 and CDR2 from the germline V gene are SNHLY and FYNNEI. V shed 0 bases and J shed 10 bases, with 10 bases lying between them. The CDR3 is 13 residues long. In DNA, the CDR3 is TGTGCCAGCAGTGAAGCGTGGCTTCCGGAGCAGTTCTTC. It translates to CASSEAWLPEQFF.

The V and J genes are TRBV6-6 and TRBJ1-6; D not resolved. Trimming cost V 5 bases and J 6 bases, with 8 bases left between them. CDR3 length: 13 residues. Germline values: CDR1 MNHNY, CDR2 SVGAGI (reference sequence). CDR3 region: CASSPVGNSPLHF. In nucleotides, the CDR3 is TGTGCCAGCAGTCCTGTAGGTAATTCACCCCTCCACTTT.

The chain recombines TRBV7-9 with TRBJ1-2; D remains ambiguous. CDR1 SEHNR and CDR2 FQNEAQ come from the germline V gene (reference sequence). V was shortened by 5 bases and J by 2 bases, with 9 bases between the two germline ends. The CDR3 is 13 residues long. The chain's CDR3 is CASSGGSNYGYTF. CDR3 DNA sequence: TGTGCCAGCAGCGGAGGCTCCAACTATGGCTACACCTTC. Together with reference TRBV7-9 and TRBJ1-2, the CDR3 gives the full variable domain: DTGVSQNPRHKITKRGQNVTFRCDPISEHNRLYWYRQTLGQGPEFLTYFQNEAQLEKSRLLSDRFSAERPKGSFSTLEIQRTEQGDSAMYLCASSGGSNYGYTFGSGTRLTVV.